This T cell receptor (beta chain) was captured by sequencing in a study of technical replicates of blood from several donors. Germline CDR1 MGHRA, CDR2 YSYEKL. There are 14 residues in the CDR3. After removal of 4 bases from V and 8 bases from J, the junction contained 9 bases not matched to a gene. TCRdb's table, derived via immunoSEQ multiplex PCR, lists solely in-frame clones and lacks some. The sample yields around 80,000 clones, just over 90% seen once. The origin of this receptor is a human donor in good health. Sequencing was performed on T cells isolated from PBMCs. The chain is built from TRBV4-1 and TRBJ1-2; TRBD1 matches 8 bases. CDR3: CASSPDRDRRGYTF. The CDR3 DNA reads TGCGCCAGCAGCCCGGACAGGGATCGTCGGGGCTACACCTTC.